These 14 T cell receptor beta chains were sequenced from one sample in a study of blood T cell repertoires in COVID-19. Repertoires were generated with immunoSEQ multiplex PCR, while TCRdb's copy carries only in-frame clones and drops some. The data hold about 390,000 clones, with around 87% observed a single time. Sample: peripheral blood. Receptor source: a woman in her sixties or seventies with COVID-19, enrolled during active disease.

The chain employs TRBV6-5 and TRBJ1-5; D remains ambiguous. Trimming took off 6 bases at V and 0 bases at J, with 6 bases between the two ends. CDR1 MNHEY and CDR2 SVGAGI come from the germline V gene. The CDR3 loop spans 13 amino acids. CDR3 region: CASRSYSNQPQHF. The DNA of the CDR3 is TGTGCCAGCAGATCCTATAGCAATCAGCCCCAGCATTTT.

The DNA of the CDR3 is TGTGCCAGCAGCCAATTAGGGGGAGGGGGGCTCGACTATGGCTACACCTTC. It yields the protein CASSQLGGGGLDYGYTF. The V call is TRBV4-2, the J call TRBJ1-2; weak D call: TRBD1 (6 bases). Looked up from germline, CDR1 is LGHNA and CDR2 is YNFKEQ. With 2 bases removed from V and 3 bases from J, the gap between germline ends came to 19 bases. This CDR3 comprises 17 residues.

The V gene is TRBV28, the J gene TRBJ2-5; perhaps TRBD1 as D (5 bases). Trimming removed 6 bases from V and 6 bases from J, with 17 bases in between. Germline CDR1 MDHEN, CDR2 SYDVKM. The CDR3 length is 14 residues. The CDR3: CASRESGREKTQYF. CDR3 nucleotides: TGTGCCAGCAGGGAATCAGGGCGCGAAAAGACCCAGTACTTC. The entire variable domain, with the rest obtained from reference TRBV28 and TRBJ2-5, is as follows: DVKVTQSSRYLVKRTGEKVFLECVQDMDHENMFWYRQDPGLGLRLIYFSYDVKMKEKGDIPEGYSVSREKKERFSLILESASTNQTSMYLCASRESGREKTQYFGPGTRLLVL.

The chain uses TRBV2 and TRBJ1-1; D unresolved. Germline V gene sequence: CDR1 SNHLY, CDR2 FYNNEI. Trimming removed 5 bases from V and 4 bases from J, with 14 bases in between. The CDR3 sequence is 14 residues long. The CDR3 nucleotides are TGTGCCAGCAGTTTAGAGGGAATCGGCACTGAAGCTTTCTTT. Its translation: CASSLEGIGTEAFF. The full variable domain, completed using reference TRBV2 and TRBJ1-1, is EPEVTQTPSHQVTQMGQEVILRCVPISNHLYFYWYRQILGQKVEFLVSFYNNEISEKSEIFDDQFSVERPDGSNFTLKIRSTKLEDSAMYFCASSLEGIGTEAFFGQGTRLTVV.

The chain has TRBV3-1 (or the pseudogene TRBV3-2) and TRBJ2-7; 11 nucleotides line up with TRBD1. After removal of 1 base from V and 4 bases from J, the junction contained 3 bases not matched to a gene. The CDR3 is made up of 15 amino acids. Germline CDR1 reads LGHDT; CDR2 reads YNNKEL (reference sequence). Written as DNA, the CDR3 is TGTGCCAGCAGCCAAGGGGGACAGGGGGTATACGAGCAGTACTTC. It yields the protein CASSQGGQGVYEQYF.

This chain connects TRBV28 to TRBJ1-5, with 9 bases aligning to TRBD1. Germline V lookup: CDR1 MDHEN, CDR2 SYDVKM. This CDR3 contains 16 residues. The junction had 11 bases not matched to a gene; V was cut back by 6 bases and J by 5 bases. The chain's CDR3 is CASRSLPGQGHQPQHF. For the CDR3, the DNA is TGTGCCAGCAGATCCCTCCCGGGACAGGGCCATCAGCCCCAGCATTTT.

The genes are TRBV5-1 and TRBJ1-4; D unresolved. The CDR3 is 15 residues long. V was shortened by 4 bases and J by 0 bases, with 10 bases between the two germline ends. In germline, CDR1 is SGHRS, CDR2 YFSETQ. The CDR3 DNA reads as TGCGCCAGCAGCCTGGCCCTTGCAACTAATGAAAAACTGTTTTTT. It translates to CASSLALATNEKLFF.

V is TRBV3-1 (or the pseudogene TRBV3-2) and J is TRBJ1-2; 9 positions agree with TRBD1. This CDR3 spans 15 amino acids. The V gene's germline CDR1 is LGHDT and CDR2 YNNKEL (reference sequence). J gave up 8 bases and V 4 bases, and 11 bases lay outside the gene matches. CDR3 DNA: TGTGCCAGCAGCCTGTCACAGGGGGCGCGTTCGGGCTACACCTTC. This codes for CASSLSQGARSGYTF.

Comments on this clone: The junction and the germline gene differ at one end; a read error may be behind it. The chain combines TRBV5-1 with TRBJ1-4, with 8 bases matching TRBD1. Germline V gives CDR1 SGHRS, CDR2 YFSETQ. The CDR3 sequence is 16 residues long. In DNA form, the CDR3 reads TGCGCCAGCAGCTTGACTGGACAGGGTACTACTGAAAAACTGTTTTTT. Translation: CASSLTGQGTTEKLFF.

The chain has TRBV7-3 and TRBJ1-1, with TRBD1 as a possible D gene (5 bases). V lost 2 bases to trimming and J lost 3 bases, with 10 bases between them. The CDR3 extends over 14 amino acids. Germline V gene data show CDR1 as SGHTA and CDR2 as FQGTGA. CDR3 DNA sequence: TGTGCCAGCAGCTTATCCAGGGTTCACACTGAAGCTTTCTTT. It codes for CASSLSRVHTEAFF.

The V and J genes are TRBV6-5 and TRBJ1-4; 9 bases map to TRBD1. The CDR3 consists of 14 residues. CDR1 is MNHEY, CDR2 SVGAGI, per germline. V gave up 6 bases and J gave up 6 bases; unmatched junction bases: 5. The CDR3 spells CASSSGQGYEKLFF. The CDR3 coding sequence is TGTGCCAGCAGCTCGGGACAGGGCTATGAAAAACTGTTTTTT.

This clone was counted at least ten times. The chain joins TRBV2 to TRBJ1-4; 8 nucleotides align to TRBD1. This CDR3 contains 14 residues. The ends lost 6 bases at V and 5 bases at J; junction bases unmatched: 5. Germline V gives CDR1 SNHLY, CDR2 FYNNEI. CDR3 in DNA: TGTGCCAGCAGCCGGACAGGGCTAAATGAAAAACTGTTTTTT. Its translation is CASSRTGLNEKLFF.

The CDR3 is CASSLGLASGETQYF. Written as DNA, the CDR3 is TGTGCCAGCAGCCTAGGACTAGCGTCCGGCGAGACCCAGTACTTC. The chain joins TRBV4-2 to TRBJ2-5; TRBD2 aligns across 9 bases. With V trimmed by 4 bases and J by 5 bases, 8 bases remained unmatched. Germline values: CDR1 LGHNA, CDR2 YNFKEQ. The CDR3 contains 15 residues.

The gene calls are TRBV6-4 and TRBJ2-2; 8 nucleotides align to TRBD2. The V gene end was trimmed by 8 bases and the J gene end by 2 bases; junction bases not matched to a gene: 7. Germline loops: CDR1 MRHNA, CDR2 SNTAGT. CDR3 length equals 15 residues. CDR3 sequence reads: CASRQAGGNTGELFF. DNA of the CDR3: TGTGCCAGCCGCCAGGCGGGGGGAAACACCGGGGAGCTGTTTTTT.